One and the same sample provided the 10 T cell receptor beta chains below, sequenced in a study of type 1 regulatory T cells. TCRdb used MiXCR to reprocess the reads, holding one entry per CDR3 protein. Counted here are some 100,000 distinct CDR3 sequences, roughly 28% occurring once; the ten biggest clones make up less than 2.5%. The material sequenced was CD4+ T cells, either the whole sample or a sorted fraction (not recorded which). The origin of the receptors is a human donor in good health.

The chain employs TRBV12-3 or TRBV12-4 and TRBJ2-6; 7 positions agree with TRBD1. The CDR3 is 18 amino acids. V gave up 4 bases and J gave up 0 bases; unmatched junction bases: 9. CDR3 nucleotides: TGTGCCAGCAGTTCAGGTCGGACAGGTATCTCTGGGGCCAACGTCCTGACTTTC. Translation: CASSSGRTGISGANVLTF.

This clonotype was counted only a few times. This chain uses TRBV7-3 with TRBJ2-2; D remains ambiguous. There are 13 residues in the CDR3. Trimming pared 5 bases from V and 1 base from J, leaving 5 bases between. The germline V gene encodes CDR1 SGHTA and CDR2 FQGTGA. The DNA for the CDR3 is TGTGCCAGCAGCCCAGAGAACACCGGGGAGCTGTTTTTT. Translating it yields CASSPENTGELFF.

This clonotype was observed a handful of times. V gene TRBV5-1 combines with J gene TRBJ2-7, with 9 positions matching TRBD1. Losses at the gene ends were 4 bases for V and 5 bases for J; bases not matched to a gene: 7. The CDR3 runs 14 residues. Germline values: CDR1 SGHRS, CDR2 YFSETQ. In nucleotides, the CDR3 is TGCGCCAGCAGCCCCGACAGGGGGAGGGACGAGCAGTACTTC. This sequence encodes CASSPDRGRDEQYF.

The V and J genes are TRBV6-2 or TRBV6-3 and TRBJ2-2, with TRBD2 matching over 10 bases. Trimming at V came to 5 bases and at J to 7 bases, leaving 4 bases not matched to a gene. The V gene's germline CDR1 is MNHEY and CDR2 SVGEGT. The CDR3 runs 14 residues. CDR3: CASSLAGVVGELFF. The DNA for the CDR3 is TGTGCCAGCAGTCTAGCGGGAGTGGTCGGGGAGCTGTTTTTT.

The chain uses TRBV9 and TRBJ2-5; D is ambiguous. CDR3 length: 13 amino acids. V dropped 5 bases and J dropped 4 bases, with 12 bases sitting between them. Germline CDR1 and CDR2: SGDLS and YYNGEE. CDR3 sequence: CASSRLGGETQYF. The CDR3 coding sequence is TGTGCCAGCAGTCGATTAGGCGGAGAGACCCAGTACTTC.

Remarks on this clonotype: The conserved phenylalanine or tryptophan normally closing the CDR3 is absent here, so this likely arose from a read error. The chain is built from TRBV12-3 or TRBV12-4 and TRBJ2-1; the match to TRBD1 covers 9 bases. The junction had 6 bases not matched to a gene; V was cut back by 6 bases and J by 12 bases. The CDR3 consists of 12 residues. Written as DNA, the CDR3 is TGTGCCAGCAGGTCGGACAGGGGAGTGCAGTTCTAC. Protein product: CASRSDRGVQFY.

This clonotype appeared a few times. V is TRBV9 and J is TRBJ2-7, with D uncertain. Germline lookup yields CDR1 SGDLS and CDR2 YYNGEE. The CDR3 consists of 14 residues. V lost 2 bases to trimming and J lost 0 bases, with 9 bases between them. The CDR3 region is CASSVDPISYEQYF. As DNA, the CDR3 is TGTGCCAGCAGCGTGGACCCTATCTCCTACGAGCAGTACTTC.

The J gene is TRBJ2-7, the V gene TRBV3-1, with 10 positions matching TRBD2. CDR1 and CDR2 from the germline V gene are LGHDT and YNNKEL (reference sequence). This CDR3 comprises 15 residues. V lost 4 bases to trimming and J lost 3 bases; unmatched junction nucleotides: 6. In DNA form, the CDR3 reads TGTGCCAGCAGCCTAAGAGGACTAGCGGACTACGAGCAGTACTTC. Translated: CASSLRGLADYEQYF.

The rearrangement joins TRBV29-1 to TRBJ2-2, with 10 bases fitting TRBD2. The junction had 0 bases not matched to a gene; V was cut back by 7 bases and J by 1 base. CDR1 is SQVTM, CDR2 ANQGSEA, per germline. CDR3 size: 13 residues. The DNA for the CDR3 is TGCAGCGGGACTAGCGGGAACACCGGGGAGCTGTTTTTT. Its protein is CSGTSGNTGELFF.

The table lists this clonotype with a few counts. The chain employs TRBV27 and TRBJ2-4; the D gene is possibly TRBD2 (6 bases). The germline V gene has CDR1 MNHEY and CDR2 SMNVEV (reference sequence). With 6 bases removed from V and 0 bases from J, the gap between germline ends came to 6 bases. The CDR3 covers 13 residues. CDR3 region: CASRGGAKNIQYF. The CDR3 coding sequence is TGTGCCAGCAGGGGGGGAGCCAAAAACATTCAGTACTTC.